This T cell receptor beta chain was sequenced during a study of graft-versus-host responses after intestinal transplantation. This CDR3 region has 14 residues. The germline V and J ends were trimmed by 5 bases and 8 bases, with 16 bases remaining between them. The germline CDR1 and CDR2 sequences are SGHTA and FQGNSA. Libraries were prepared by immunoSEQ multiplex PCR; TCRdb keeps only in-frame clonotypes and omits some of them. The repertoire consists of under 150,000 clones, with 90% occurring once and the leading ten covering approximately 0.17%. Points on this clone: What it recognizes is unknown.

This receptor was taken from a human donor who received an intestinal transplant. The chain links TRBV7-2 to TRBJ2-1; D is ambiguous. The sample was unstimulated CD4+ T cells sorted from spleen or lymph node cells, taken before intestinal transplant. The CDR3 bases are TGTGCCAGCAGCCCCACTCTAGTATTCTATGAGCAGTTCTTC. Amino acid sequence: CASSPTLVFYEQFF.